These 17 T cell receptor beta chains originate from one sample sequenced in a study of early T cells in non-severe SARS-CoV-2 infection. Each CDR3 protein gets one entry after TCRdb re-called the 5' RACE reads with MiXCR. The sample lists 60,000 to 75,000 distinct CDR3 sequences; roughly 4.9% were seen once. The sample was whole blood, taken at baseline. Receptor source: an adult who was a healthcare worker with PCR-confirmed SARS-CoV-2 infection or an uninfected control (not recorded which). The donor label of this sample is uncertain.

Many counts were recorded for this clonotype. The chain is built from TRBV24-1 and TRBJ1-5; D not certain. This CDR3 region has 17 residues. Germline lookup yields CDR1 KGHDR and CDR2 SFDVKD. Trimming shortened V by 3 bases and J by 7 bases, and 21 bases separated the two germline ends. The CDR3 sequence: CATSDRPLNLREQPQHF. The CDR3 region has the DNA TGTGCCACCAGTGATCGGCCCCTCAACCTTAGGGAACAGCCCCAGCATTTT.

This clonotype was counted a few times. The chain employs TRBV27 and TRBJ2-2; 11 positions match TRBD1. CDR1 is MNHEY and CDR2 is SMNVEV in the germline V gene (reference sequence). With 4 bases clipped from V and 5 bases from J, the junction kept 3 bases outside the gene matches. The CDR3 covers 15 residues. CDR3 sequence (DNA): TGTGCCAGCAGTTCCGGGACAGGGGGAACCGGGGAGCTGTTTTTT. The encoded protein is CASSSGTGGTGELFF.

This clonotype was seen a handful of times. The chain uses TRBV5-6 and TRBJ2-7; the match to TRBD1 covers 8 bases. J was trimmed by 6 bases and V by 0 bases; bases with no gene match: 2. The CDR3 runs 13 residues. Germline V gene data show CDR1 as SGHDT and CDR2 as YYEEEE. CDR3 in amino acids: CASSLGTGSEQYF. The CDR3 DNA is TGTGCCAGCAGCTTGGGGACAGGGAGCGAGCAGTACTTC.

This clonotype was counted ten times or more. The chain joins TRBV12-3 or TRBV12-4 to TRBJ2-4; 7 positions agree with TRBD1. The CDR3 sequence is 15 residues long. Trimming took 7 bases from V and 0 from J; bases not matched to a gene: 6. CDR3 residues: CASTQGDLAKNIQYF. DNA of the CDR3: TGTGCCAGCACCCAGGGGGATCTAGCCAAAAACATTCAGTACTTC.

This clonotype was recorded many times. This chain uses TRBV7-6 with TRBJ2-7; 10 bases match TRBD1. The CDR3 covers 16 residues. The germline CDR1 and CDR2 sequences are SGHVS and FNYEAQ. Trimming at V came to 3 bases and at J to 4 bases, leaving 9 bases not matched to a gene. The CDR3 sequence: CASSFIETGGPYEQYF. The CDR3, as DNA: TGTGCCAGCAGCTTCATTGAGACAGGGGGCCCTTACGAGCAGTACTTC.

This clonotype has at least ten counts. The rearrangement joins TRBV6-5 to TRBJ1-2, with a tentative D call TRBD1 (6 bases). Between the trimmed V and J ends, which lost 0 bases and 4 bases, there was a span of 15 bases. The germline gives CDR1 MNHEY, CDR2 SVGAGI. The CDR3 is made up of 16 amino acids. CDR3 nucleotides: TGTGCCAGCAGTTACTCGAGGGGGGCGGATGTCTATGGCTACACCTTC. The encoded protein is CASSYSRGADVYGYTF.

This rearrangement joins TRBV9 to TRBJ1-2, with a tentative D call TRBD1 (6 bases). The germline gives CDR1 SGDLS, CDR2 YYNGEE. CDR3 length: 16 residues. Trimming took 0 bases from V and 3 from J, leaving 15 bases between them. CDR3 sequence (DNA): TGTGCCAGCAGCGTAGAACTGGGGGCGGGAGACTATGGCTACACCTTC. Protein sequence: CASSVELGAGDYGYTF.

This clonotype was recorded many times. V usage is TRBV20-1 and J usage is TRBJ2-3; 9 bases are shared with TRBD2. The ends lost 2 bases at V and 4 bases at J; junction bases unmatched: 7. The CDR3 length is 15 residues. Germline lookup yields CDR1 DFQATT and CDR2 SNEGSKA (reference sequence). The CDR3 coding sequence is TGCAGTGCTAGAAAGTGGGCGGGGGGGTCAGATACGCAGTATTTT. It translates to CSARKWAGGSDTQYF.

This clonotype showed up many times. The genes are TRBV20-1 and TRBJ2-1; maybe TRBD2 (6 bases). V lost 0 bases and J lost 7, with 16 bases in between. Germline CDR1 reads DFQATT; CDR2 reads SNEGSKA (reference sequence). CDR3 length: 15 residues. The CDR3 here is CSARDLAKRGNEQFF. The CDR3 DNA is TGCAGTGCTAGAGACCTAGCGAAACGGGGTAATGAGCAGTTCTTC.

This rearrangement joins TRBV14 to TRBJ2-3; 11 bases map to TRBD2. Germline V lookup: CDR1 SGHDN, CDR2 FVKESK. The CDR3 loop spans 17 amino acids. The V gene end was trimmed by 4 bases and the J gene end by 0 bases; junction bases not matched to a gene: 6. CDR3 residues: CASSPLAGGRSTDTQYF. In DNA, the CDR3 is TGTGCCAGCAGCCCCTTAGCGGGGGGGCGGAGCACAGATACGCAGTATTTT.

There are many counts of this clonotype. Relative to the germline gene, one junction end is altered; a read error may explain this. The chain couples TRBV7-7 to TRBJ2-2; maybe TRBD1 (6 bases). Germline V gene sequence: CDR1 SSHAT, CDR2 FNYEAQ (reference sequence). The CDR3 covers 13 residues. The CDR3 bases are TGTGCTAGCAGCTCTCAGGGGCCTGGGGAGCTGTTTTTT. This sequence encodes CASSSQGPGELFF.

This clonotype was picked up many times. The J gene is TRBJ2-1, the V gene TRBV30, with D possibly matching TRBD1 (6 bases). The ends were cut back, 5 bases at V and 7 bases at J, with 15 bases in the middle. The germline V gene has CDR1 GTSNPN and CDR2 SVGIG (reference sequence). This CDR3 is 13 amino acids long. CDR3 loop: CAWEREGVNEQFF. The DNA of the CDR3 is TGTGCCTGGGAGAGAGAGGGGGTGAATGAGCAGTTCTTC.

This clonotype came up a few times. The rearrangement joins TRBV20-1 to TRBJ2-3; 10 nucleotides agree with TRBD2. The CDR3 loop spans 14 amino acids. Trimming removed 5 bases from V and 4 bases from J; junction bases left unmatched: 6. Germline V CDR1 and CDR2: DFQATT, SNEGSKA (reference sequence). Here the CDR3 DNA reads TGCAGTGCTCAGAGCGGGGGGGCGGCAGATACGCAGTATTTT. Translation gives CSAQSGGAADTQYF.

This clonotype was recorded many times. This chain links TRBV25-1 with TRBJ2-1; TRBD1 matches 9 bases. CDR3 length equals 14 residues. Trimming took 6 bases from V and 7 from J; bases not matched to a gene: 7. Looked up from germline, CDR1 is MGHDK and CDR2 is SYGVNS. This chain's CDR3 is CASSNRQGGNEQFF. The DNA for the CDR3 is TGTGCCAGCAGCAACAGACAGGGGGGGAATGAGCAGTTCTTC. The full variable domain, in which reference TRBV25-1 and TRBJ2-1 provide the parts outside the CDR3, is EADIYQTPRYLVIGTGKKITLECSQTMGHDKMYWYQQDPGMELHLIHYSYGVNSTEKGDLSSESTVSRIRTEHFPLTLESARPSHTSQYLCASSNRQGGNEQFFGPGTRLTVL.

This clonotype was seen at least ten times. This chain links TRBV7-6 with TRBJ2-5; no firm D call. CDR1 and CDR2 (germline): SGHVS, FNYEAQ. The V gene lost 0 bases and the J gene lost 4 bases, with 9 bases spanning the gap. The CDR3 covers 14 residues. CDR3 DNA sequence: TGTGCCAGCAGCTTAGCGTCCCTGCGAGAGACCCAGTACTTC. Translating it yields CASSLASLRETQYF.

The V and J genes are TRBV3-1 and TRBJ2-1, with 10 nucleotides matching TRBD2. CDR1 is LGHDT and CDR2 is YNNKEL in the germline V gene (reference sequence). Trimming removed 1 base from V and 9 bases from J; junction bases left unmatched: 12. The CDR3 contains 17 residues. The CDR3 is CASSQGLAGAGKGEQFF. DNA of the CDR3: TGTGCCAGCAGCCAAGGCCTAGCGGGGGCCGGGAAGGGTGAGCAGTTCTTC.

The sample holds many counts of this clonotype. The chain couples TRBV4-1 to TRBJ2-7, with TRBD1 matching over 7 bases. The V and J ends lost 4 bases and 1 base, in that order; junction bases with no gene match: 7. The CDR3 sequence is 15 residues long. Per the germline V gene, CDR1 is MGHRA and CDR2 is YSYEKL. CDR3 in DNA: TGCGCCAGCAGCCGAAGACAGGGCCGATCCTACGAGCAGTACTTC. It is translated as CASSRRQGRSYEQYF.